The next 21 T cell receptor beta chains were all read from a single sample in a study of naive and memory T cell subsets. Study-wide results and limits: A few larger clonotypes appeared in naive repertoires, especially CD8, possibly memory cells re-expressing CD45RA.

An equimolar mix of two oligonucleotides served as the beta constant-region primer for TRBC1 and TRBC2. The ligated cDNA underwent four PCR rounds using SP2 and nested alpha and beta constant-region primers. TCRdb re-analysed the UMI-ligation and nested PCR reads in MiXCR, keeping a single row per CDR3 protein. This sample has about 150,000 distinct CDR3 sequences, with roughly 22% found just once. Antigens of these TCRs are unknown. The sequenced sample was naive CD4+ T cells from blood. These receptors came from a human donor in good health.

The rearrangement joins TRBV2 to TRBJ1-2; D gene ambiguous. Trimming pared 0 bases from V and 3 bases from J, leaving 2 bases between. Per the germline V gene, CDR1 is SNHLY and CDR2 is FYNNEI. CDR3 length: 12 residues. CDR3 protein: CASSEAYYGYTF. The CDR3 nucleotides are TGTGCCAGCAGTGAAGCCTACTATGGCTACACCTTC.

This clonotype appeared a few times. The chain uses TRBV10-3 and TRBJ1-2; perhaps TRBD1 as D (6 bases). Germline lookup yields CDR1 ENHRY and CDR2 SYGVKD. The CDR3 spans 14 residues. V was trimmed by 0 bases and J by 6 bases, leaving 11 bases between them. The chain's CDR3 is CAISESMGADGYTF. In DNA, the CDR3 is TGTGCCATCAGTGAGTCGATGGGGGCGGATGGCTACACCTTC.

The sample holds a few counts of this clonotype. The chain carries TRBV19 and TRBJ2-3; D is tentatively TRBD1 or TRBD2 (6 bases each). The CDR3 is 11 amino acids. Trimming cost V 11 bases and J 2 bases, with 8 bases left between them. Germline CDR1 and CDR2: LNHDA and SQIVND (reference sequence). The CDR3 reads CAPGATDTQYF. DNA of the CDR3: TGTGCCCCGGGGGCCACAGATACGCAGTATTTT.

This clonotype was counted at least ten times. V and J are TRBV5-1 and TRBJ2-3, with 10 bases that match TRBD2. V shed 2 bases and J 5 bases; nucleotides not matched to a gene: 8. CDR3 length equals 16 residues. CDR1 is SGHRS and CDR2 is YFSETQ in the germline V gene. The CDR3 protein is CASSFALAGVGDTQYF. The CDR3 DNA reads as TGCGCCAGCAGCTTCGCTCTAGCGGGAGTGGGAGATACGCAGTATTTT.

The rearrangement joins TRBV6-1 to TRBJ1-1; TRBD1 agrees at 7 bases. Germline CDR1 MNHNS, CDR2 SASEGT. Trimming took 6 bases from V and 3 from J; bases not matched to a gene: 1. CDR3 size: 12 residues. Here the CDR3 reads CASRTGDTEAFF. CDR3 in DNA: TGTGCCAGCAGAACAGGGGACACTGAAGCTTTCTTT.

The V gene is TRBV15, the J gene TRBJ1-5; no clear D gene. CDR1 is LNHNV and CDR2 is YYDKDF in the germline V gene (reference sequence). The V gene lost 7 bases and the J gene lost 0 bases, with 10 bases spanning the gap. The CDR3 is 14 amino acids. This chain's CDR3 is CATTVDYSNQPQHF. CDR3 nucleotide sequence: TGTGCCACCACTGTGGATTATAGCAATCAGCCCCAGCATTTT.

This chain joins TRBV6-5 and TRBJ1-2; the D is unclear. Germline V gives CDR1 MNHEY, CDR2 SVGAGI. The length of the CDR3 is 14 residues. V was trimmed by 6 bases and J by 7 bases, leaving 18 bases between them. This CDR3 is CASRPSGLSSGYTF. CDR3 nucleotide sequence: TGTGCCAGCAGACCCAGCGGGCTTTCGAGTGGCTACACCTTC.

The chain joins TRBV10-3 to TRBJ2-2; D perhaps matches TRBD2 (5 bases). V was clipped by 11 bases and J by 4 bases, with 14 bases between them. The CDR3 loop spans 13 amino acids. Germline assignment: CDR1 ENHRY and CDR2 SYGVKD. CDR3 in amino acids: CALRGTGTGELFF. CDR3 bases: TGTGCCTTACGGGGAACTGGCACCGGGGAGCTGTTTTTT.

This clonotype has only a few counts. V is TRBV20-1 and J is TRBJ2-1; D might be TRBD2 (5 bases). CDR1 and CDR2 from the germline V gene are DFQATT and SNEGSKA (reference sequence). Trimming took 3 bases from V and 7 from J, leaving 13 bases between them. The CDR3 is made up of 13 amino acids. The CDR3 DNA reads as TGCAGTGCTAGTGCTCCAACTAGGAATGAGCAGTTCTTC. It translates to CSASAPTRNEQFF.

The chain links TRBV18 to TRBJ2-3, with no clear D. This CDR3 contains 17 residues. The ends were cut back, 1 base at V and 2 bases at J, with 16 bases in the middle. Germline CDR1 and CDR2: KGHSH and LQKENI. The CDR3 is CASSPLAAVPVTDTQYF. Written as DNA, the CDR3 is TGTGCCAGCTCACCACTTGCGGCGGTCCCTGTCACAGATACGCAGTATTTT.

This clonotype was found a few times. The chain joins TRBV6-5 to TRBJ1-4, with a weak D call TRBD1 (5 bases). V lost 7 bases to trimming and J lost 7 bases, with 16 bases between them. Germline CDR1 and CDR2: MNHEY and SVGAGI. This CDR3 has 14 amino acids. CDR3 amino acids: CASKSGARSEKLFF. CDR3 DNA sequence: TGTGCCAGCAAATCCGGGGCTCGGAGTGAAAAACTGTTTTTT.

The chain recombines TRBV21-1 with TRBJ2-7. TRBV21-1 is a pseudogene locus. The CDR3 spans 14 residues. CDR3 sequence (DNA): TGTGCCAGCAGCAAAGGTCGGGAGGTCTACGAGCAGTACTTC. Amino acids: CASSKGREVYEQYF.

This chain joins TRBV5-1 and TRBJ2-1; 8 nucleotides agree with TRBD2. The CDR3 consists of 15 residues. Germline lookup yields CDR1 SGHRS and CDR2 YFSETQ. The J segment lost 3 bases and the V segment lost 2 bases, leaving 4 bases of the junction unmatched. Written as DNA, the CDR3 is TGCGCCAGCAGCTTAGCGGGAGTGAACTACAATGAGCAGTTCTTC. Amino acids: CASSLAGVNYNEQFF. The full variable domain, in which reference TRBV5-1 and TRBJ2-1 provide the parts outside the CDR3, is KAGVTQTPRYLIKTRGQQVTLSCSPISGHRSVSWYQQTPGQGLQFLFEYFSETQRNKGNFPGRFSGRQFSNSRSEMNVSTLELGDSALYLCASSLAGVNYNEQFFGPGTRLTVL.

CDR3 in amino acids: CASSDVVKGANVLTF. For the CDR3, the DNA is TGTGCCAGCAGTGACGTGGTGAAAGGGGCCAACGTCCTGACTTTC. The genes are TRBV6-4 and TRBJ2-6; D not resolved. Germline V gene data show CDR1 as MRHNA and CDR2 as SNTAGT. The CDR3 is 15 residues long. Trimming pared 2 bases from V and 4 bases from J, leaving 9 bases between.

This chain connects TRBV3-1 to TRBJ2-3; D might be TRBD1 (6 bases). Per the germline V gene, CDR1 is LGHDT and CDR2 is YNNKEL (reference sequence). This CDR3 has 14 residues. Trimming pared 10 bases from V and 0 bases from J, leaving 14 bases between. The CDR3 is CATKRTVSTDTQYF. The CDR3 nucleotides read TGTGCCACAAAAAGGACAGTTAGCACAGATACGCAGTATTTT.

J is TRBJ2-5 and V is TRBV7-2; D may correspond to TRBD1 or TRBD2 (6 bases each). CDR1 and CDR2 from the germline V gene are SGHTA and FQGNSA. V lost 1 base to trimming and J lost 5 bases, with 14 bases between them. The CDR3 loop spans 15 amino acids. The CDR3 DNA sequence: TGTGCCAGCAGCTTAGAGCCGGGGGCTTTCGAGACCCAGTACTTC. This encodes CASSLEPGAFETQYF.

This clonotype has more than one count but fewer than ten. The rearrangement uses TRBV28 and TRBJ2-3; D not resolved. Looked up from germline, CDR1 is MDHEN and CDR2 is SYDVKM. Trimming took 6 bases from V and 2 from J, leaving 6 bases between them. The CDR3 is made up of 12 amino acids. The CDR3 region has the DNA TGTGCCAGCAGAGAAAACACAGATACGCAGTATTTT. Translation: CASRENTDTQYF. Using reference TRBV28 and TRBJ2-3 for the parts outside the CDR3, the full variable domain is DVKVTQSSRYLVKRTGEKVFLECVQDMDHENMFWYRQDPGLGLRLIYFSYDVKMKEKGDIPEGYSVSREKKERFSLILESASTNQTSMYLCASRENTDTQYFGPGTRLTVL.

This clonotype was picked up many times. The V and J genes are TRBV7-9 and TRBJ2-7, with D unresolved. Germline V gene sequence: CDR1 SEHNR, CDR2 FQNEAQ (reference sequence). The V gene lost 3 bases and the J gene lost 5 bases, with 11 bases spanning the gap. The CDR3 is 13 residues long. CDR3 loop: CASSFSPGNEQYF. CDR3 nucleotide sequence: TGTGCCAGCAGCTTCTCTCCGGGTAACGAGCAGTACTTC.

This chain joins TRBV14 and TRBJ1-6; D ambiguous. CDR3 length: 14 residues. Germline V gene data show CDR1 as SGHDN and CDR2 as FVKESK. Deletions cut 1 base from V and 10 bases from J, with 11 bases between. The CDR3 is CASSQVMNLSPLHF. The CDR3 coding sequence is TGTGCCAGCAGCCAAGTGATGAATTTGTCACCCCTCCACTTT.

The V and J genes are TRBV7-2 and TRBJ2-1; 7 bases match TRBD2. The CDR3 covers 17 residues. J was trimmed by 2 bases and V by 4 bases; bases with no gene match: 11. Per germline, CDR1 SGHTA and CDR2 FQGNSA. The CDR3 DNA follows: TGTGCCAGCAGCTCAAAAACCGGGACTATAACCTACAATGAGCAGTTCTTC. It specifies CASSSKTGTITYNEQFF.

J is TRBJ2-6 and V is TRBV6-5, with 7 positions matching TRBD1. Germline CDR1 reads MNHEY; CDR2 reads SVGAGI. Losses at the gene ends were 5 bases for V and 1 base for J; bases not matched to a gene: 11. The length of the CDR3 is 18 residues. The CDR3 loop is CASSKPTGFGSGANVLTF. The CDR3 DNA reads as TGTGCCAGCAGTAAACCGACAGGGTTCGGGTCTGGGGCCAACGTCCTGACTTTC.